These 19 T cell receptor beta chains originate from one sample sequenced in a study of shared clonotypes between healthy human individuals. TCRdb keeps only in-frame clones here, not all; method: immunoSEQ multiplex PCR. In the table there are roughly 2,500,000 clones, more than 85% of which are singletons. The sample was naive CD4+ T cells from PBMCs. Subset here: CD45RA+ positively selected. All receptors come from a man between 18 and 29 years old in good health. Some clones in this sample may be carry-over from other donors' samples.

With regard to this clone: Other DNA sequences in this specimen translate into the identical CDR3. The J gene is TRBJ1-1, the V gene TRBV18; D is uncertain. Germline V gene sequence: CDR1 KGHSH, CDR2 LQKENI. Deletions cut 2 bases from V and 1 base from J, with 5 bases between. CDR3 length: 13 residues. The CDR3, as DNA: TGTGCCAGCTCACCATCCCAGAACACTGAAGCTTTCTTT. This sequence encodes CASSPSQNTEAFF.

V gene TRBV19 combines with J gene TRBJ2-5; TRBD1 matches at 8 bases. The germline V gene has CDR1 LNHDA and CDR2 SQIVND (reference sequence). The CDR3 has 14 amino acids. V was pared by 4 bases and J by 3 bases, with 4 bases of the junction left unmatched. In nucleotides, the CDR3 is TGTGCCAGTAGTACTAGACAGGGGAAAGAGACCCAGTACTTC. This codes for CASSTRQGKETQYF.

The chain combines TRBV5-1 with TRBJ2-1; 8 bases map to TRBD2. There are 14 residues in the CDR3. Germline loops: CDR1 SGHRS, CDR2 YFSETQ. The CDR3 sequence is CVTASGREGNEQFF. The CDR3 DNA follows: TGCGTCACAGCATCCGGACGGGAGGGGAATGAGCAGTTCTTC.

The chain has TRBV6-1 and TRBJ2-7, with D tentatively TRBD2 (5 bases). Germline lookup yields CDR1 MNHNS and CDR2 SASEGT. The CDR3 is 14 residues long. V was clipped by 5 bases and J by 2 bases, with 13 bases between them. The CDR3: CASSRRVGTYEQYF. In DNA form, the CDR3 reads TGTGCCAGCAGTAGGCGGGTGGGAACCTACGAGCAGTACTTC.

The chain joins TRBV5-1 to TRBJ2-3; possible D gene TRBD1, 6 bases. The length of the CDR3 is 14 residues. V lost 4 bases and J lost 4, with 13 bases in between. CDR1 is SGHRS, CDR2 YFSETQ, per germline. The CDR3 DNA reads as TGCGCCAGCAGCAGGTCACAGGGTTCAGATACGCAGTATTTT. It is translated as CASSRSQGSDTQYF.

CDR3 nucleotide sequence: TGTGCCAGCTCACCAAAGGACAGAAACACTGAAGCTTTCTTT. Residues: CASSPKDRNTEAFF. This chain links TRBV18 with TRBJ1-1; maybe TRBD1 (6 bases). In germline, CDR1 is KGHSH, CDR2 LQKENI. Trimming shortened V by 2 bases and J by 2 bases, and 9 bases separated the two germline ends. The CDR3 is 14 amino acids.

This chain links TRBV10-2 with TRBJ2-3, with D possibly being TRBD1 or TRBD2 (5 bases each). This CDR3 is 15 amino acids long. The V gene's germline CDR1 is WSHSY and CDR2 SAAADI. Between the trimmed V and J ends, which lost 6 bases and 2 bases, there was a span of 15 bases. The CDR3, as DNA: TGCGCCAGCAGAGGGGCTAGAGGGGACACAGATACGCAGTATTTT. Its translation is CASRGARGDTDTQYF.

This chain links TRBV9 with TRBJ2-1; possible D gene TRBD2, 6 bases. CDR1 is SGDLS, CDR2 YYNGEE, per germline. V lost 0 bases, J lost 4 bases, and 17 bases lay in between. The CDR3 contains 17 residues. CDR3 protein: CASSVAVGGGRYNEQFF. The DNA of the CDR3 is TGTGCCAGCAGCGTAGCAGTTGGGGGAGGTCGGTACAATGAGCAGTTCTTC.

V and J are TRBV29-1 and TRBJ2-2, with D possibly TRBD1 on 6 matching bases. Germline assignment: CDR1 SQVTM and CDR2 ANQGSEA. The CDR3 loop spans 15 amino acids. Trimming removed 6 bases at V and 4 bases at J, with 18 bases between. This chain's CDR3 is CSVRTTGSRTGELFF. As DNA, the CDR3 is TGCAGCGTACGCACAACAGGGTCGCGCACCGGGGAGCTGTTTTTT.

With regard to this clone: One junction end disagrees with the germline gene, perhaps due to a read error. This rearrangement joins TRBV5-1 to TRBJ1-2; D possibly corresponds to TRBD1 (5 bases). Germline CDR1 and CDR2: SGHRS and YFSETQ. The CDR3 has 15 amino acids. The DNA for the CDR3 is TGCGCCAGCGGCTTAAGGCCGGGGCTTCACTATGGCTACACCTTC. Its protein is CASGLRPGLHYGYTF. The entire variable domain, with the rest obtained from reference TRBV5-1 and TRBJ1-2, is as follows: KAGVTQTPRYLIKTRGQQVTLSCSPISGHRSVSWYQQTPGQGLQFLFEYFSETQRNKGNFPGRFSGRQFSNSRSEMNVSTLELGDSALYLCASGLRPGLHYGYTFGSGTRLTVV.

CDR3 residues: CASSLEAFQETQYF. The CDR3 nucleotides read TGTGCCAGCAGCTTAGAGGCTTTTCAAGAGACCCAGTACTTC. The chain recombines TRBV11-2 with TRBJ2-5; D unclear. Germline CDR1 and CDR2: SGHAT and FQNNGV. CDR3 length: 14 amino acids. Trimming pared 0 bases from V and 2 bases from J, leaving 7 bases between.

This clone was counted between two and nine times. The chain links TRBV27 to TRBJ1-2, with D possibly matching TRBD1 (5 bases). The CDR3 totals 15 residues. Per the germline V gene, CDR1 is MNHEY and CDR2 is SMNVEV (reference sequence). Trimming cost V 5 bases and J 7 bases, with 20 bases left between them. CDR3 region: CASSPPPAGLSGYTF. In DNA, the CDR3 is TGTGCCAGCAGTCCCCCCCCCGCAGGGCTGAGTGGCTACACCTTC.

Of note for this clone: This specimen includes other DNA sequences encoding the same CDR3. The CDR3 loop is CASSPPGGNEQFF. The CDR3 DNA sequence: TGTGCCAGCAGTCCCCCGGGGGGAAATGAGCAGTTCTTC. The chain is built from TRBV11-3 and TRBJ2-1; 7 positions match TRBD2. The CDR3 loop spans 13 amino acids. Trimming at V came to 6 bases and at J to 7 bases, leaving 6 bases not matched to a gene. CDR1 and CDR2 from the germline V gene are SGHNT and YENEEA.

The genes are TRBV10-3 and TRBJ2-3; either TRBD1 or TRBD2 may supply D (5 bases each). The CDR3 has 13 residues. Germline loops: CDR1 ENHRY, CDR2 SYGVKD. Trimming stripped 6 bases from V and 5 bases from J, with 12 bases between. CDR3 loop: CAIRGDVRDTQYF. The DNA of the CDR3 is TGTGCCATCAGGGGGGACGTCCGAGATACGCAGTATTTT.

CDR3 amino acids: CASSLQTAPYNEQFF. The CDR3 region has the DNA TGTGCCAGCAGCTTACAGACAGCCCCGTACAATGAGCAGTTCTTC. The chain couples TRBV7-2 to TRBJ2-1; possible D gene TRBD1, 5 bases. The CDR3 runs 15 residues. The germline V gene encodes CDR1 SGHTA and CDR2 FQGNSA. The V end lost 2 bases, the J end lost 4 bases, and 12 bases lay between the germline ends.

The chain's CDR3 is CASSLGTSERNEQFF. The CDR3 coding sequence is TGTGCCAGCAGCCTCGGGACTAGCGAACGCAATGAGCAGTTCTTC. The gene calls are TRBV4-2 and TRBJ2-1, with 10 bases aligning to TRBD2. The V and J ends lost 4 bases and 6 bases, in that order; junction bases with no gene match: 6. CDR3 length: 15 residues. Germline loops: CDR1 LGHNA, CDR2 YNFKEQ.

The chain employs TRBV10-3 and TRBJ2-2; 15 nucleotides line up with TRBD2. Germline CDR1 reads ENHRY; CDR2 reads SYGVKD. J was trimmed by 4 bases and V by 4 bases; bases with no gene match: 4. The CDR3 is made up of 17 amino acids. The CDR3 here is CAISGTSGRGVTGELFF. DNA of the CDR3: TGTGCCATCAGTGGGACTAGCGGGAGGGGGGTCACCGGGGAGCTGTTTTTT.

A few counts support this clone. The chain couples TRBV18 to TRBJ1-5, with unresolved D. Germline assignment: CDR1 KGHSH and CDR2 LQKENI. The CDR3 has 13 amino acids. V lost 6 bases and J lost 4, with 10 bases in between. For the CDR3, the DNA is TGTGCCAGCTCCTTGGACGGGAATCAGCCCCAGCATTTT. The encoded protein is CASSLDGNQPQHF.

This sequence joins TRBV2 and TRBJ1-4; 10 bases map to TRBD1. The germline V gene encodes CDR1 SNHLY and CDR2 FYNNEI. The CDR3 extends over 13 amino acids. Unmatched junction bases numbered 2, after V lost 7 bases and J lost 6 bases. The CDR3 DNA reads as TGTGCCAGCACTGACAGGGGGCATGAAAAACTGTTTTTT. This codes for CASTDRGHEKLFF.